This T cell receptor beta chain was retrieved from a study of T-cell reconstitution after alpha-beta-depleted transplantation in children. Notes on the study in general: Several hundred rapidly expanded clones from non-depleted graft cells reportedly supplied alpha-beta T cells about two months post-transplant. A year had passed since transplant, and T-cell counts and diversity by then came mostly from newly produced T cells.

The CDR3 length is 17 residues. The V segment lost 5 bases and the J segment 5 bases; nucleotides outside the gene matches: 10. Germline V gene sequence: CDR1 SEHNR, CDR2 FQNEAQ (reference sequence). Many counts were recorded for this clonotype. The antigen is undetermined. TCRbeta library preparation incorporated unique molecular identifiers. Each CDR3 protein gets one entry after TCRdb re-called the PCR reads with MiXCR. Of 500,000 to 750,000 distinct CDR3 sequences listed, roughly 13% are singletons. The sequence was obtained from a male patient younger than 18 who had a stem cell transplant for acute myeloid leukemia, so the T cells may come from the graft donor. The chain recombines TRBV7-9 with TRBJ2-1; TRBD1 agrees at 12 bases. The sample in question was PBMCs, mostly from graft donor cells, obtained 360 days after TCRalphabeta/CD19-depleted stem cell transplant. Here the CDR3 reads CASSVGTGGGVNNEQFF. In DNA form, the CDR3 reads TGTGCCAGCAGCGTAGGGACAGGGGGCGGAGTGAACAATGAGCAGTTCTTC.